The T cell receptor beta chain under discussion was sequenced for a study of STAT5B mutations in CD4+ large granular lymphocyte leukemia. General study points: Compared with healthy controls (2/35), patient top clones favored TRBV06 (8/27). Patient CD4-sorted repertoires stayed more clonal than healthy ones after leukemic-clone removal.

The CDR3 has 16 amino acids. Trimming left V 2 bases short and J 0 bases short, with 13 bases between. In germline, CDR1 is SGHRS, CDR2 YFSETQ. Worth noting for this clone: Its antigen is unidentified.

In the original workflow: The detection floor for productive clonotype frequency was 2.59 x 10-5. Profiling relied on immunoSEQ multiplex PCR, and the TCRdb table lists in-frame clones only, not all of them. V and J calls and clone size come straight from that table; D and trimming were deduced from the DNA. The repertoire holds some 35,000 clones, with approximately 69% as singletons. The rearrangement joins TRBV5-1 to TRBJ2-3, with D perhaps matching TRBD2 (7 bases). Sequencing was carried out using CD4+ T cells from blood buffy coats. This receptor was taken from a human donor in good health. The CDR3 loop reads CASSFRGAASTDTQYF. The CDR3 DNA sequence: TGCGCCAGCAGCTTCCGGGGGGCAGCTAGCACAGATACGCAGTATTTT.